A single sample gave rise to the 23 T cell receptor beta chains below, sequenced in a study of human CD4 T cells and Enterobacteriaceae (TCRdb year 2020). After roughly 6-7 days, proliferating activated T cells were FACS-sorted as CFSE-low CD25+ ICOS+ cells. Sorted memory CD4+ T cells were CFSE-labeled and cultured at a 2:1 ratio with irradiated autologous monocytes pulsed with antigen. Memory CD4+ T cells were FACS-sorted on a FACSAria III to over 95% purity as all CD4+ cells other than CD45RA+CCR7+CD95- naive cells. The method was the immunoSEQ multiplex PCR assay. Imported from immuneACCESS, the table was reduced by TCRdb to in-frame sequences with V and J called. These copies leave out some clones; in studies compared against another copy, an unresolved V gene accounts for under half, and the cause of the remainder is not known. Here the sample has 550 to 700 clones; around a third occur a single time. Approximately 33% of the sample belongs to the ten largest clones.

The sequenced material came from bacteria-reactive CD4+ T cells grown in culture. The sample's cell subset or site label, in plain terms: CFSE-low proliferating memory CD4 T cells sorted after in vitro stimulation with a heat-inactivated bacterium or M. tuberculosis lysate. The receptor source for this set is a human donor in good health.

This chain connects TRBV28 to TRBJ1-2, with TRBD1 matching 7 bases. The CDR3 length is 14 residues. V lost 8 bases and J lost 3; bases outside the gene matches: 9. CDR1 and CDR2 from the germline V gene are MDHEN and SYDVKM. CDR3 DNA sequence: TGTGCCAGCTATCAGGGGGGCAGCTACTATGGCTACACCTTC. The encoded protein is CASYQGGSYYGYTF.

The chain has TRBV28 and TRBJ1-4; no reliable D call. V was shortened by 7 bases and J by 6 bases, with 9 bases between the two germline ends. Per germline, CDR1 MDHEN and CDR2 SYDVKM. CDR3 length: 12 residues. The CDR3 loop reads CASNPGYEKLFF. In nucleotides, the CDR3 is TGTGCCAGCAATCCCGGGTATGAAAAACTGTTTTTT. The full variable domain, rest sourced from reference TRBV28 and TRBJ1-4, is DVKVTQSSRYLVKRTGEKVFLECVQDMDHENMFWYRQDPGLGLRLIYFSYDVKMKEKGDIPEGYSVSREKKERFSLILESASTNQTSMYLCASNPGYEKLFFGSGTQLSVL.

The chain is built from TRBV7-3 and TRBJ2-1, with TRBD2 identical over 7 bases. The V gene end was trimmed by 1 base and the J gene end by 4 bases; junction bases not matched to a gene: 4. The CDR3 is 15 residues long. Germline V CDR1 and CDR2: SGHTA, FQGTGA. The CDR3 bases are TGTGCCAGCAGCTTAAGGCTAGCGGCTTACAATGAGCAGTTCTTC. It specifies CASSLRLAAYNEQFF.

This clone is medium-sized. The chain combines TRBV10-3 with TRBJ2-5; 8 bases are a match to TRBD1. The CDR3 is 17 amino acids. Germline trimming cut 0 bases from V and 2 bases from J; bases unmatched to any gene: 8. Germline CDR1 ENHRY, CDR2 SYGVKD. The CDR3 region is CAISESEGTGQQETQYF. As DNA, the CDR3 is TGTGCCATCAGTGAGTCGGAAGGGACAGGACAACAAGAGACCCAGTACTTC.

The rearrangement uses TRBV2 and TRBJ1-4; 9 bases align to TRBD1. This CDR3 is 15 amino acids long. Germline CDR1 and CDR2: SNHLY and FYNNEI. The V segment lost 6 bases and the J segment 2 bases; nucleotides outside the gene matches: 4. The CDR3 DNA reads TGTGCCAGCAGGGCGGACAGGGGCACTAATGAAAAACTGTTTTTT. This translates into CASRADRGTNEKLFF.

The chain employs TRBV19 and TRBJ1-5; tentatively, D is TRBD1 (6 bases). Germline CDR1 and CDR2: LNHDA and SQIVND (reference sequence). The CDR3 has 14 amino acids. Trimming cost V 10 bases and J 6 bases, with 19 bases left between them. The CDR3 reads CATTKGGVSQPQHF. For the CDR3, the DNA is TGTGCCACTACCAAGGGGGGGGTAAGTCAGCCCCAGCATTTT.

By share, this clone ranks as medium-sized. The chain recombines TRBV2 with TRBJ1-5; D possibly corresponds to TRBD1 (5 bases). V gave up 5 bases and J gave up 4 bases, with 9 bases separating them. The CDR3 contains 13 residues. Per germline, CDR1 SNHLY and CDR2 FYNNEI. The CDR3 protein is CASSRQMNQPQHF. The DNA of the CDR3 is TGTGCCAGCAGTAGACAGATGAATCAGCCCCAGCATTTT.

The chain combines TRBV19 with TRBJ1-1; no clear D. Per the germline V gene, CDR1 is LNHDA and CDR2 is SQIVND (reference sequence). Between the trimmed V and J ends, which lost 8 bases and 6 bases, there was a span of 7 bases. The CDR3 has 10 residues. The CDR3 region is CASFLSEAFF. CDR3 bases: TGTGCCAGTTTTCTTTCTGAAGCTTTCTTT.

J is TRBJ1-2 and V is TRBV7-2; D is uncertain. The CDR3 spans 13 residues. V gave up 2 bases and J gave up 3 bases, with 7 bases separating them. Germline V gene lookup returns CDR1 SGHTA and CDR2 FQGNSA. CDR3 amino acids: CASSLSGYYGYTF. For the CDR3, the DNA is TGTGCCAGCAGCTTAAGCGGTTACTATGGCTACACCTTC.

The J gene is TRBJ1-6, the V gene TRBV28, with a possible D match to TRBD1 (6 bases). V dropped 1 base and J dropped 7 bases, with 11 bases sitting between them. CDR3 length: 15 amino acids. From germline, CDR1 is MDHEN and CDR2 SYDVKM. The CDR3 DNA follows: TGTGCCAGCAGTTTATCGGGGGGCGGGAATTCACCCCTCCACTTT. Translation gives CASSLSGGGNSPLHF.

This sequence joins TRBV11-3 and TRBJ1-4; a possible D gene is TRBD1 (6 bases). The CDR3 has 16 amino acids. V was pared by 2 bases and J by 8 bases, with 18 bases between. Per germline, CDR1 SGHNT and CDR2 YENEEA. CDR3 bases: TGTGCCAGCAGCTTAATTAGGGGGGTACTAGGCGAAAAACTGTTTTTT. It specifies CASSLIRGVLGEKLFF. Combining the CDR3 with reference TRBV11-3 and TRBJ1-4 gives the whole variable domain EAGVVQSPRYKIIEKKQPVAFWCNPISGHNTLYWYLQNLGQGPELLIRYENEEAVDDSQLPKDRFSAERLKGVDSTLKIQPAELGDSAVYLCASSLIRGVLGEKLFFGSGTQLSVL.

Sample share makes this clone medium-sized. The chain is built from TRBV5-1 and TRBJ2-6; D may correspond to TRBD1 or TRBD2 (5 bases each). Germline values: CDR1 SGHRS, CDR2 YFSETQ. This CDR3 spans 18 amino acids. Trimming took 4 bases from V and 0 from J, leaving 17 bases between them. The CDR3: CASSPPGTPSSGANVLTF. The CDR3 DNA is TGCGCCAGCAGCCCCCCCGGGACCCCGAGCTCTGGGGCCAACGTCCTGACTTTC.

This clone counts as medium-sized. J is TRBJ2-1 and V is TRBV7-2; tentatively, D is TRBD2 (5 bases). Deletions cut 3 bases from V and 6 bases from J, with 12 bases between. This CDR3 is 14 amino acids long. Germline CDR1 is SGHTA and CDR2 is FQGNSA. CDR3 sequence reads: CASSFVRVVNEQFF. DNA of the CDR3: TGTGCCAGCAGCTTTGTGCGGGTCGTCAATGAGCAGTTCTTC. Combining the CDR3 with reference TRBV7-2 and TRBJ2-1 gives the whole variable domain GAGVSQSPSNKVTEKGKDVELRCDPISGHTALYWYRQSLGQGLEFLIYFQGNSAPDKSGLPSDRFSAERTGGSVSTLTIQRTQQEDSAVYLCASSFVRVVNEQFFGPGTRLTVL.

Relative to its sample, this clone is medium-sized. The chain carries TRBV19 and TRBJ2-4; D possibly corresponds to TRBD1 (6 bases). Trimming took 6 bases from V and 6 from J, leaving 15 bases between them. The CDR3 loop spans 14 amino acids. Germline CDR1 LNHDA, CDR2 SQIVND (reference sequence). This CDR3 is CASRDSLFRNIQYF. DNA for the CDR3: TGTGCCAGTAGGGACAGCTTATTCCGAAACATTCAGTACTTC.

The rearrangement links TRBV6-5 to TRBJ2-7; D remains ambiguous. The CDR3 spans 14 residues. Germline loops: CDR1 MNHEY, CDR2 SVGAGI. V was pared by 0 bases and J by 3 bases, with 9 bases between. The CDR3 is CASSYSYRDYEQYF. The CDR3 DNA reads TGTGCCAGCAGTTACTCCTACAGAGACTACGAGCAGTACTTC.

This clone turned up a few times. CDR3 protein: CASSLREAYEQYF. CDR3 DNA: TGTGCCAGCAGTTTACGGGAGGCCTACGAGCAGTACTTC. The chain recombines TRBV6-1 with TRBJ2-7, with TRBD2 identical over 7 bases. The CDR3 spans 13 residues. V dropped 5 bases and J dropped 2; count of bases not matched to a gene: 3. Germline-derived CDR1 and CDR2 are MNHNS and SASEGT.

Only a few counts were recorded for this clone. The chain employs TRBV19 and TRBJ2-2; no reliable D call. Germline V gene lookup returns CDR1 LNHDA and CDR2 SQIVND (reference sequence). Trimming left V 6 bases short and J 1 base short, with 6 bases between. There are 13 residues in the CDR3. The CDR3 is CASSSQNTGELFF. In DNA, the CDR3 is TGTGCCAGTAGCTCTCAGAACACCGGGGAGCTGTTTTTT.

This clone is labeled as large. The chain links TRBV19 to TRBJ2-2; unclear D gene. The germline V and J ends were trimmed by 5 bases and 2 bases, with 6 bases remaining between them. The CDR3 spans 13 residues. The germline V gene has CDR1 LNHDA and CDR2 SQIVND (reference sequence). This CDR3 reads CASSSPNTGELFF. CDR3 DNA: TGTGCCAGTAGTTCACCTAACACCGGGGAGCTGTTTTTT. Complete variable domain (other parts from reference TRBV19 and TRBJ2-2): DGGITQSPKYLFRKEGQNVTLSCEQNLNHDAMYWYRQDPGQGLRLIYYSQIVNDFQKGDIAEGYSVSREKKESFPLTVTSAQKNPTAFYLCASSSPNTGELFFGEGSRLTVL.

This chain links TRBV30 with TRBJ1-6; D might be TRBD1 (5 bases). V was trimmed by 3 bases and J by 7 bases, leaving 13 bases between them. CDR1 GTSNPN and CDR2 SVGIG come from the germline V gene (reference sequence). The CDR3 totals 14 residues. CDR3 nucleotides: TGTGCCTGGAGCCGACAGAGCGCCAATTCACCCCTCCACTTT. It codes for CAWSRQSANSPLHF.

The rearrangement uses TRBV18 and TRBJ1-4; D is uncertain. Between the trimmed V and J ends, which lost 2 bases and 8 bases, there was a span of 15 bases. Germline CDR1 is KGHSH and CDR2 is LQKENI. The CDR3 covers 15 residues. The CDR3 protein is CASSPSSQIVEKLFF. CDR3 sequence (DNA): TGTGCCAGCTCACCAAGCTCACAGATCGTCGAAAAACTGTTTTTT.

This clone was picked up a small number of times. The V call is TRBV5-6, the J call TRBJ1-2; D ambiguous. The germline gives CDR1 SGHDT, CDR2 YYEEEE. This CDR3 is built from 11 residues. V shed 0 bases and J shed 5 bases, with 2 bases lying between them. CDR3 nucleotide sequence: TGTGCCAGCAGCTTGGGGTATGGCTACACCTTC. Translated, it gives CASSLGYGYTF.

This chain joins TRBV11-2 and TRBJ2-3; D is undetermined. CDR1 and CDR2 from the germline V gene are SGHAT and FQNNGV. Trimming cost V 0 bases and J 3 bases, with 4 bases left between them. The CDR3 sequence is 13 residues long. The CDR3 loop is CASSLDMTDTQYF. DNA for the CDR3: TGTGCCAGCAGCTTAGATATGACAGATACGCAGTATTTT.

The V gene is TRBV2, the J gene TRBJ2-6; D call uncertain. The CDR3 has 12 amino acids. Per the germline V gene, CDR1 is SNHLY and CDR2 is FYNNEI. The CDR3 DNA follows: TGTGCAGGGAAGACTGGGGCCAACGTCCTGACTTTC. It specifies CAGKTGANVLTF.